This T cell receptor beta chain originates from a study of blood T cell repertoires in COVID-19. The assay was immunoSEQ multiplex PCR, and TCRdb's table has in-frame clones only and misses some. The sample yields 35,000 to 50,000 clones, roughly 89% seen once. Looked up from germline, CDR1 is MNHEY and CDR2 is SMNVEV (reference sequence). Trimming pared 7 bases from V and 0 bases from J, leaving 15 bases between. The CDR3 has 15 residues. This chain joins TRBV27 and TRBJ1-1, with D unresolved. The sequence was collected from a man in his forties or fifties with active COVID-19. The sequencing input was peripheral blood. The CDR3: CASTPMGRMNTEAFF. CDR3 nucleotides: TGTGCCAGCACCCCCATGGGCAGAATGAACACTGAAGCTTTCTTT.